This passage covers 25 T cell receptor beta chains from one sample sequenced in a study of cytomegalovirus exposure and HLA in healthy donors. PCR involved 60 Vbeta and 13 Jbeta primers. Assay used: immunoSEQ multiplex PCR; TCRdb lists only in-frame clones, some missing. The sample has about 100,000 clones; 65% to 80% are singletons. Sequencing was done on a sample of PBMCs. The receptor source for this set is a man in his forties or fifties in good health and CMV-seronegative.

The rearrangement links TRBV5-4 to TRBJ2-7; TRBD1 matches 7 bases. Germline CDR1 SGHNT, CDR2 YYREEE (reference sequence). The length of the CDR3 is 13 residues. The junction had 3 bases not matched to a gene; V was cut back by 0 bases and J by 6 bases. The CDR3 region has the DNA TGTGCCAGCAGCTTGGGACAGGGTCGCGAGCAGTACTTC. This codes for CASSLGQGREQYF. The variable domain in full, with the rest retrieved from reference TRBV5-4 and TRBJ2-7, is ETGVTQSPTHLIKTRGQQVTLRCSSQSGHNTVSWYQQALGQGPQFIFQYYREEENGRGNFPPRFSGLQFPNYSSELNVNALELDDSALYLCASSLGQGREQYFGPGTRLTVT.

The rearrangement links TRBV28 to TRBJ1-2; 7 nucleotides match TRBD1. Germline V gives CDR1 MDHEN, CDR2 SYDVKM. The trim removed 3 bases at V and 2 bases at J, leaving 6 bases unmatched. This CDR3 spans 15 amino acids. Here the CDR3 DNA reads TGTGCCAGCAGTTTCGCGGGACAGATCAACTATGGCTACACCTTC. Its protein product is CASSFAGQINYGYTF.

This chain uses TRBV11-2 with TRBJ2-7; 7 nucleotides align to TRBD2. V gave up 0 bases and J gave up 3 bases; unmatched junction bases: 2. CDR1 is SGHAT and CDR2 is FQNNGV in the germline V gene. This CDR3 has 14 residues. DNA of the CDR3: TGTGCCAGCAGCTTAGAGGGAGGGTACTACGAGCAGTACTTC. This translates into CASSLEGGYYEQYF.

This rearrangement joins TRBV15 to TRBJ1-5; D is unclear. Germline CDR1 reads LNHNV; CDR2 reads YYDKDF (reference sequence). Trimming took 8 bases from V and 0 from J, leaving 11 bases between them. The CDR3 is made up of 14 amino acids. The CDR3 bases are TGTGCCACCGAATCCGGGTTTAGCAATCAGCCCCAGCATTTT. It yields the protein CATESGFSNQPQHF.

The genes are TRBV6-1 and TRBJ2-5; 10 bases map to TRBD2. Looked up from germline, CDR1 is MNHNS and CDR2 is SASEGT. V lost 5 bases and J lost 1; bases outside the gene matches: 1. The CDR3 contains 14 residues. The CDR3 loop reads CASSPSGGQETQYF. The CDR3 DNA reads TGTGCCAGCAGTCCTAGCGGGGGCCAAGAGACCCAGTACTTC.

CDR3: CATSRDPGGLDEQYF. As DNA, the CDR3 is TGTGCCACCAGCAGAGACCCAGGGGGGCTCGACGAGCAGTACTTC. The chain uses TRBV15 and TRBJ2-7, with a weak D call TRBD1 (7 bases). V was clipped by 0 bases and J by 5 bases, with 14 bases between them. This CDR3 region has 15 residues. Germline assignment: CDR1 LNHNV and CDR2 YYDKDF (reference sequence).

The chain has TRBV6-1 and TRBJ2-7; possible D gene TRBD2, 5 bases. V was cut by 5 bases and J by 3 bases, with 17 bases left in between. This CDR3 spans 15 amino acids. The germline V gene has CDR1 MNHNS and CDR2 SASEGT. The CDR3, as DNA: TGTGCCAGCAGTATGAACGGGGAAAATGGCTACGAGCAGTACTTC. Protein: CASSMNGENGYEQYF.

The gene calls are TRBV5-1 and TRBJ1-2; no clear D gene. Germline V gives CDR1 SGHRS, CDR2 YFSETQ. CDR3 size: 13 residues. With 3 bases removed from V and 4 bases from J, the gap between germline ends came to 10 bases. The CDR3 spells CASSSTVFYGYTF. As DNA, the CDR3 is TGCGCCAGCAGCTCTACAGTATTCTATGGCTACACCTTC.

CDR3 DNA: TGCGCCAGCAGCGCCGTTCTGAGCTCCTACGAGCAGTACTTC. This codes for CASSAVLSSYEQYF. This chain links TRBV5-1 with TRBJ2-5; D call uncertain. TRBJ2-7 explains the end of the DNA better; the J call may be wrong. CDR3 size: 14 residues. Per the germline V gene, CDR1 is SGHRS and CDR2 is YFSETQ.

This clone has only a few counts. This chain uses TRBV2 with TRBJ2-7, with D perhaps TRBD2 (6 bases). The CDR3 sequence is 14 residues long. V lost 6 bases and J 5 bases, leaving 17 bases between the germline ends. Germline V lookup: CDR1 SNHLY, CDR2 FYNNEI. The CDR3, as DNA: TGTGCCAGCAGACAGACAGTGGGGGAGGACGAGCAGTACTTC. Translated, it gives CASRQTVGEDEQYF.

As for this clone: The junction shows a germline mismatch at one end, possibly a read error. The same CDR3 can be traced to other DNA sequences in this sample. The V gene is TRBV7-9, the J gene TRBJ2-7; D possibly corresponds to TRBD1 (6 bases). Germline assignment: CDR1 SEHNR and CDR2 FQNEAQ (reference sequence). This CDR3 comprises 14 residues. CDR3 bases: TGCGCCAGCAGCCCCATAGAAGGGGGCTACGAGCAGTACTTC. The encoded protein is CASSPIEGGYEQYF. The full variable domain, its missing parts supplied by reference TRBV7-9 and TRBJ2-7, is DTGVSQNPRHKITKRGQNVTFRCDPISEHNRLYWYRQTLGQGPEFLTYFQNEAQLEKSRLLSDRFSAERPKGSFSTLEIQRTEQGDSAMYLCASSPIEGGYEQYFGPGTRLTVT.

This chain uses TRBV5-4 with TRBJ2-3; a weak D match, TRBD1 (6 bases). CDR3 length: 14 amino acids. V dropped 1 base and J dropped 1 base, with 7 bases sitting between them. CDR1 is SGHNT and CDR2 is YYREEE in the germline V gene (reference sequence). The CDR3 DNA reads TGTGCCAGCAGCTTGCCAGGGGGCACAGATACGCAGTATTTT. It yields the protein CASSLPGGTDTQYF.

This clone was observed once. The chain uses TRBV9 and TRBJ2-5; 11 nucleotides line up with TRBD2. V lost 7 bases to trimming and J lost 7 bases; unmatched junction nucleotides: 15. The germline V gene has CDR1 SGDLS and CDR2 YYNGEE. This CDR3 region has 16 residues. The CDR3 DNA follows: TGTGCCAGCCATGGGGAGGGGACTAGCGGAAAAGGGACCCAGTACTTC. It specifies CASHGEGTSGKGTQYF.

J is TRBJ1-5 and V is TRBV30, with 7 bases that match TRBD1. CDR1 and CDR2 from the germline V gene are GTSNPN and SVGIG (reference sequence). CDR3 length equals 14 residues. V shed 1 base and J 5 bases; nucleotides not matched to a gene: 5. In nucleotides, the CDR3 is TGTGCCTGGAGTGCAGGAGGGGGCGATCAGCCCCAGCATTTT. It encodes CAWSAGGGDQPQHF.

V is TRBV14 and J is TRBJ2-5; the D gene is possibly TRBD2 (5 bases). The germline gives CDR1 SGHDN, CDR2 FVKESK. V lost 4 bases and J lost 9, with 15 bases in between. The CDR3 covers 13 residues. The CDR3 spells CASSRETITAQYF. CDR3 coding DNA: TGTGCCAGCAGCCGGGAGACTATTACGGCCCAGTACTTC. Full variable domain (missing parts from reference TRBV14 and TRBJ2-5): EAGVTQFPSHSVIEKGQTVTLRCDPISGHDNLYWYRRVMGKEIKFLLHFVKESKQDESGMPNNRFLAERTGGTYSTLKVQPAELEDSGVYFCASSRETITAQYFGPGTRLLVL.

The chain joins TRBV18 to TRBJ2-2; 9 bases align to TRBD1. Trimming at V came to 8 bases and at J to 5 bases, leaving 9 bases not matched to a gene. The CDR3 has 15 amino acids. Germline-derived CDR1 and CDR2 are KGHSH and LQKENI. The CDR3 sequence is CASEPTGGVTGELFF. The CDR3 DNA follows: TGTGCCAGCGAACCGACAGGGGGAGTGACCGGGGAGCTGTTTTTT. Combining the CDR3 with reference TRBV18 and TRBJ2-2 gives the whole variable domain NAGVMQNPRHLVRRRGQEARLRCSPMKGHSHVYWYRQLPEEGLKFMVYLQKENIIDESGMPKERFSAEFPKEGPSILRIQQVVRGDSAAYFCASEPTGGVTGELFFGEGSRLTVL.

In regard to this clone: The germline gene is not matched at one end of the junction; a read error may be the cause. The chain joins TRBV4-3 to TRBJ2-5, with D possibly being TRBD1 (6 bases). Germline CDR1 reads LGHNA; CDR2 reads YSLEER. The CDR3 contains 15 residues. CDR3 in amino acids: CASSQGASEQGTQYF. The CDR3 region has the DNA TGCGCCAGCAGCCAGGGGGCGTCGGAGCAAGGGACCCAGTACTTC.

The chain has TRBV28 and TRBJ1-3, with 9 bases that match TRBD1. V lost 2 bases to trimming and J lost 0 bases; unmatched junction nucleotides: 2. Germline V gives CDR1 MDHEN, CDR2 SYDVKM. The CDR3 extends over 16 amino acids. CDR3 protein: CASSLGTGRSGNTIYF. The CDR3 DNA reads TGTGCCAGCAGTTTAGGGACAGGGCGCTCTGGAAACACCATATATTTT.

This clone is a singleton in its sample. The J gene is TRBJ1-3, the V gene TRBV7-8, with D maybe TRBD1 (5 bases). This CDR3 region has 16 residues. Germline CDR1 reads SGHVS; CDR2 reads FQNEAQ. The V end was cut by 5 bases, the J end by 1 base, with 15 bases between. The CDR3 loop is CASSAGSSPSGNTIYF. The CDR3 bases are TGTGCCAGCAGCGCAGGGTCCAGCCCGTCTGGAAACACCATATATTTT. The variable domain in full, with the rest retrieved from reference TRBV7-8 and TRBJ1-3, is GAGVSQSPRYKVAKRGQDVALRCDPISGHVSLFWYQQALGQGPEFLTYFQNEAQLDKSGLPSDRFFAERPEGSVSTLKIQRTQQEDSAVYLCASSAGSSPSGNTIYFGEGSWLTVV.

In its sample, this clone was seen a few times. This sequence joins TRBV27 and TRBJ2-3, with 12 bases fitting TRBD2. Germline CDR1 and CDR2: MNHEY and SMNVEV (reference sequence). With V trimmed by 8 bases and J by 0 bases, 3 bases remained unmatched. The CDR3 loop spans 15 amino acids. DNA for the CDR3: TGTGCCAGCGGAGGGACTAGCGGGAGCACAGATACGCAGTATTTT. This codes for CASGGTSGSTDTQYF.

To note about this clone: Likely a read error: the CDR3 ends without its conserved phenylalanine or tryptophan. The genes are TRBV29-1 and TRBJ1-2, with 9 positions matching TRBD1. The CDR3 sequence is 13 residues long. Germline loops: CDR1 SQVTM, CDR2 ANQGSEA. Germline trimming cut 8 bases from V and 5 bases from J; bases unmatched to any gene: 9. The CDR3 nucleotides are TGCAGCATATTTTCGGGACAGGGTTATGGCTACACCCTC. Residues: CSIFSGQGYGYTL.

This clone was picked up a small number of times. The CDR3 is CASSIGGDTGELFF. In DNA form, the CDR3 reads TGTGCCAGCAGCATCGGGGGAGACACCGGGGAGCTGTTTTTT. The rearrangement uses TRBV7-7 and TRBJ2-2, with a tentative D call TRBD2 (6 bases). CDR1 is SSHAT, CDR2 FNYEAQ, per germline (reference sequence). Trimming stripped 5 bases from V and 3 bases from J, with 10 bases between. CDR3 size: 14 residues.

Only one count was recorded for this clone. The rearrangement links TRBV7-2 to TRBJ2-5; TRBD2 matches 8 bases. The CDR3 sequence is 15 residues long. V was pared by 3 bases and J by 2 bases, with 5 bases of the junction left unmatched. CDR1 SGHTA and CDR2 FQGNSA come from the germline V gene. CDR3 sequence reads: CASSLAGTSQETQYF. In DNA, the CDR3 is TGTGCCAGCAGCTTGGCCGGGACTAGTCAAGAGACCCAGTACTTC.

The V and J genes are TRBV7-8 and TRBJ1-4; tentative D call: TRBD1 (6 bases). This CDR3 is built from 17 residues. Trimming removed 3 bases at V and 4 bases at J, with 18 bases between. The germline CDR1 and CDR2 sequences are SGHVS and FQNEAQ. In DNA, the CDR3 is TGTGCCAGCAGCTTCTCTCTCCCAACAGGGAATAATGAAAAACTGTTTTTT. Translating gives CASSFSLPTGNNEKLFF.

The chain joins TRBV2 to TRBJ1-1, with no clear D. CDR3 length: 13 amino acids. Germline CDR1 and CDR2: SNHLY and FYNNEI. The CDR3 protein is CTSEEHLNTEAFF. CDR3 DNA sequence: TGTACATCGGAGGAACACTTGAACACTGAAGCTTTCTTT.